Presented here are 26 T cell receptor beta chains from one specimen sequenced in a study of PD-1 blockade in mismatch repair-deficient tumors. The protocol was immunoSEQ multiplex PCR, while the TCRdb copy is restricted to in-frame clones and leaves out a portion. Here the sample spans some 66,000 clones, about 91% being singletons. Here the sequenced sample was peripheral blood, taken 52 weeks after starting pembrolizumab. These receptors were collected from an adult with mismatch repair-deficient cancer.

The V gene is TRBV6-1, the J gene TRBJ1-1; D call uncertain. The length of the CDR3 is 12 residues. Germline CDR1 and CDR2: MNHNS and SASEGT. V lost 4 bases and J 6 bases, leaving 9 bases between the germline ends. CDR3 DNA sequence: TGTGCCAGCAGTGTTAGAGGTTCTGAAGCTTTCTTT. It yields the protein CASSVRGSEAFF.

CDR3 bases: TGTGCCAGCAGCCCCAAGACAGGGGGCTCCGAGCAGTACTTC. Encoded protein: CASSPKTGGSEQYF. The rearrangement uses TRBV27 and TRBJ2-7; 10 nucleotides agree with TRBD1. The CDR3 length is 14 residues. Germline V CDR1 and CDR2: MNHEY, SMNVEV (reference sequence). The V and J ends lost 6 bases and 6 bases, in that order; junction bases with no gene match: 8.

The chain links TRBV7-2 to TRBJ2-5; 11 bases align to TRBD2. Germline V gene sequence: CDR1 SGHTA, CDR2 FQGNSA. V gave up 3 bases and J gave up 2 bases; unmatched junction bases: 5. The CDR3 runs to 16 residues. The DNA of the CDR3 is TGTGCCAGCAGCTTTATAGCGGGAGGGTGGCAAGAGACCCAGTACTTC. As protein: CASSFIAGGWQETQYF.

The chain uses TRBV4-3 and TRBJ2-7; 9 positions agree with TRBD1. Germline values: CDR1 LGHNA, CDR2 YSLEER. The CDR3 totals 15 residues. V trimming: 4 bases; J trimming: 4 bases; junction bases outside the gene matches: 8. The CDR3 coding sequence is TGCGCCAGCAGCCTTGACAGGGGGGGTATATACGAGCAGTACTTC. It is translated as CASSLDRGGIYEQYF.

The chain carries TRBV4-3 and TRBJ1-1, with no clear D. The CDR3 totals 15 residues. Trimming shortened V by 3 bases and J by 1 base, and 12 bases separated the two germline ends. Germline CDR1 reads LGHNA; CDR2 reads YSLEER. The CDR3 reads CASSQDRHSNTEAFF. CDR3 nucleotides: TGCGCCAGCAGCCAGGACCGACACTCGAACACTGAAGCTTTCTTT.

The CDR3 is CASSPHPTDTQYF. The CDR3 DNA sequence: TGTGCCAGCAGCCCCCATCCCACAGATACGCAGTATTTT. The V call is TRBV27, the J call TRBJ2-3; D call uncertain. The germline V and J ends were trimmed by 6 bases and 2 bases, with 9 bases remaining between them. From germline, CDR1 is MNHEY and CDR2 SMNVEV (reference sequence). The CDR3 is 13 amino acids.

The chain combines TRBV7-8 with TRBJ2-1, with 9 bases that match TRBD2. The junction had 5 bases not matched to a gene; V was cut back by 3 bases and J by 5 bases. In germline, CDR1 is SGHVS, CDR2 FQNEAQ. There are 15 residues in the CDR3. This CDR3 reads CASSFIAGVDNEQFF. The DNA of the CDR3 is TGTGCCAGCAGCTTTATAGCGGGAGTTGACAATGAGCAGTTCTTC.

The chain uses TRBV15 and TRBJ1-2; D not certain. Germline V gene sequence: CDR1 LNHNV, CDR2 YYDKDF (reference sequence). V shed 4 bases and J shed 6 bases, with 18 bases lying between them. The CDR3 runs to 15 residues. The CDR3 reads CATSTVKGWPNGYTF. In DNA, the CDR3 is TGTGCCACCAGCACCGTCAAAGGTTGGCCTAATGGCTACACCTTC.

The CDR3 sequence: CAWGSGRYRHEQFF. The DNA for the CDR3 is TGTGCCTGGGGTAGCGGGAGGTATCGGCATGAGCAGTTCTTC. This chain uses TRBV30 with TRBJ2-1, with 10 bases identical to TRBD2. CDR1 GTSNPN and CDR2 SVGIG come from the germline V gene (reference sequence). There are 14 residues in the CDR3. J lost 8 bases, V lost 5 bases, and 9 bases had no gene match. Together with reference TRBV30 and TRBJ2-1, the CDR3 gives the full variable domain: SQTIHQWPATLVQPVGSPLSLECTVEGTSNPNLYWYRQAAGRGLQLLFYSVGIGQISSEVPQNLSASRPQDRQFILSSKKLLLSDSGFYLCAWGSGRYRHEQFFGPGTRLTVL.

This clone has just one count. The rearrangement uses TRBV4-3 and TRBJ2-4, with D perhaps matching TRBD1 (6 bases). The germline V gene has CDR1 LGHNA and CDR2 YSLEER. This CDR3 is built from 16 residues. With 1 base removed from V and 2 bases from J, the gap between germline ends came to 12 bases. DNA of the CDR3: TGCGCCAGCAGCCAAGCGACAGGAGGTACCAAAAACATTCAGTACTTC. Translating it yields CASSQATGGTKNIQYF.

The rearrangement uses TRBV29-1 and TRBJ2-3; D gene ambiguous. CDR1 is SQVTM and CDR2 is ANQGSEA in the germline V gene. Trimming pared 1 base from V and 4 bases from J, leaving 6 bases between. The CDR3 has 12 residues. CDR3 sequence reads: CSVEGLPDTQYF. CDR3 nucleotide sequence: TGCAGCGTTGAAGGTCTTCCAGATACGCAGTATTTT.

In this sample, this clone turned up a few times. This chain uses TRBV6-1 with TRBJ1-1; 7 bases are shared with TRBD1. J gave up 4 bases and V 7 bases, and 6 bases lay outside the gene matches. The CDR3 covers 13 residues. Germline-derived CDR1 and CDR2 are MNHNS and SASEGT. The DNA for the CDR3 is TGTGCCAGCACTTTACAGGGGCGCACTGAAGCTTTCTTT. It specifies CASTLQGRTEAFF.

The gene calls are TRBV4-2 and TRBJ2-5; D assignment may be TRBD1 or TRBD2 (5 bases each). V lost 5 bases and J 1 base, leaving 14 bases between the germline ends. The CDR3 spans 15 residues. The germline gives CDR1 LGHNA, CDR2 YNFKEQ. This chain's CDR3 is CASSEGIQSQETQYF. DNA of the CDR3: TGTGCCAGCAGCGAGGGGATTCAGTCCCAAGAGACCCAGTACTTC.

The V call is TRBV19, the J call TRBJ1-1; D is uncertain. There are 12 residues in the CDR3. Trimming removed 7 bases at V and 7 bases at J, with 13 bases between. Looked up from germline, CDR1 is LNHDA and CDR2 is SQIVND (reference sequence). CDR3 DNA: TGTGCCAGTACTCGAACCCCAGGTGAAGCTTTCTTT. Its protein is CASTRTPGEAFF.

V and J are TRBV6-5 and TRBJ2-1; possible D gene TRBD2, 6 bases. V was shortened by 4 bases and J by 8 bases, with 18 bases between the two germline ends. The germline V gene encodes CDR1 MNHEY and CDR2 SVGAGI. The CDR3 covers 15 residues. As DNA, the CDR3 is TGTGCCAGCAGTTCGCCGGGACTCATGGCCGATGAGCAGTTCTTC. This codes for CASSSPGLMADEQFF.

The CDR3 DNA follows: TGTGCCAGCAGCCCCGGGGGTAGCACAGATACGCAGTATTTT. Its translation: CASSPGGSTDTQYF. The chain is built from TRBV7-2 and TRBJ2-3; a weak D match, TRBD2 (6 bases). Trimming cost V 5 bases and J 0 bases, with 9 bases left between them. Germline V gene lookup returns CDR1 SGHTA and CDR2 FQGNSA. The CDR3 length is 14 residues.

J is TRBJ2-7 and V is TRBV27; D uncertain. Per the germline V gene, CDR1 is MNHEY and CDR2 is SMNVEV (reference sequence). With 3 bases removed from V and 5 bases from J, the gap between germline ends came to 14 bases. This CDR3 comprises 14 residues. CDR3 sequence: CASSLRIGFHEQYF. CDR3 sequence (DNA): TGTGCCAGCAGTTTGAGAATAGGATTTCACGAGCAGTACTTC.

A few counts support this clone. In DNA, the CDR3 is TGTGCCAGCAGTCAGGGTTACACCGGGGAGCTGTTTTTT. It is translated as CASSQGYTGELFF. V and J are TRBV28 and TRBJ2-2, with D possibly matching TRBD1 (5 bases). CDR1 and CDR2 from the germline V gene are MDHEN and SYDVKM. CDR3 length: 13 amino acids. Trimming shortened V by 5 bases and J by 3 bases, and 7 bases separated the two germline ends.

The V gene is TRBV9, the J gene TRBJ2-3; no definite D call. This CDR3 has 14 amino acids. Deletions cut 3 bases from V and 2 bases from J, with 10 bases between. Per the germline V gene, CDR1 is SGDLS and CDR2 is YYNGEE. The CDR3 coding sequence is TGTGCCAGCAGCGCCCCAGAGAACACAGATACGCAGTATTTT. Protein product: CASSAPENTDTQYF.

This clone was detected only a few times. V usage is TRBV4-1 and J usage is TRBJ1-2; the match to TRBD1 covers 8 bases. This CDR3 is built from 17 residues. CDR1 MGHRA and CDR2 YSYEKL come from the germline V gene. V lost 4 bases, J lost 6 bases, and 16 bases stayed unmatched. CDR3 bases: TGCGCCAGCAGCCCCTCCGGGACAGGTTTGTCTGCGGATGGCTACACCTTC. Residues: CASSPSGTGLSADGYTF.

J is TRBJ2-7 and V is TRBV4-1; D is uncertain. This CDR3 is built from 13 residues. Germline CDR1 is MGHRA and CDR2 is YSYEKL. Trimming removed 0 bases at V and 2 bases at J, with 5 bases between. DNA for the CDR3: TGCGCCAGCAGCCAAGATGGGACCTACGAGCAGTACTTC. Protein sequence: CASSQDGTYEQYF.

The genes are TRBV15 and TRBJ2-7; 8 nucleotides agree with TRBD2. The CDR3 runs 18 residues. Germline assignment: CDR1 LNHNV and CDR2 YYDKDF (reference sequence). The V gene end was trimmed by 0 bases and the J gene end by 4 bases; junction bases not matched to a gene: 14. The CDR3 DNA reads as TGTGCCACCAGCAGAGAGATTATCCGTAGCGGGACGGGGTACGAGCAGTACTTC. Translated: CATSREIIRSGTGYEQYF.

The J gene is TRBJ2-5, the V gene TRBV10-2; 10 positions agree with TRBD1. This CDR3 is built from 17 residues. V trimming: 3 bases; J trimming: 4 bases; junction bases outside the gene matches: 11. Germline V gives CDR1 WSHSY, CDR2 SAAADI. The CDR3 nucleotides read TGCGCCAGCAGTGACCCTCGGGGACAGGGGATATCAGAGACCCAGTACTTC. Translated, it gives CASSDPRGQGISETQYF.

The chain combines TRBV27 with TRBJ2-6; no firm D call. The V gene lost 0 bases and the J gene lost 4 bases, with 7 bases spanning the gap. The V gene's germline CDR1 is MNHEY and CDR2 SMNVEV (reference sequence). This CDR3 comprises 15 residues. The CDR3 nucleotides are TGTGCCAGCAGTTTATCTAGGGTAGGGGCCAACGTCCTGACTTTC. Protein: CASSLSRVGANVLTF.

The V and J genes are TRBV19 and TRBJ2-6; the D gene is possibly TRBD2 (6 bases). Germline CDR1 is LNHDA and CDR2 is SQIVND (reference sequence). The length of the CDR3 is 15 residues. Trimming shortened V by 3 bases and J by 1 base, and 7 bases separated the two germline ends. In nucleotides, the CDR3 is TGTGCCAGTAGTATCGGGGGTTCTGGGGCCAACGTCCTGACTTTC. Its translation: CASSIGGSGANVLTF.

V gene TRBV27 combines with J gene TRBJ2-1; tentative D call: TRBD2 (5 bases). Germline CDR1 reads MNHEY; CDR2 reads SMNVEV (reference sequence). The CDR3 is 18 amino acids. Trimming removed 1 base from V and 0 bases from J, with 16 bases in between. The DNA of the CDR3 is TGTGCCAGCAGTTTATATTACCCCCGGAGGAGCTCCTACAATGAGCAGTTCTTC. Its protein product is CASSLYYPRRSSYNEQFF.